These 23 T cell receptor beta chains were all obtained from the same sample, sequenced in a study of cytomegalovirus exposure and HLA in healthy donors. PCR amplification relied on 60 Vbeta primers (plus 13 Jbeta primers). The repertoire was sequenced with immunoSEQ multiplex PCR; TCRdb's copy has only in-frame clones and lacks some. The sample has more than 100,000 clones; about 70% are singletons. The sample comprised PBMCs. All receptors derive from a woman aged 35 to 49 in good health and CMV-seronegative.

The V and J genes are TRBV25-1 and TRBJ2-5; tentatively, D is TRBD2 (6 bases). The V end was cut by 1 base, the J end by 5 bases, with 14 bases between. Germline V gene data show CDR1 as MGHDK and CDR2 as SYGVNS. CDR3 length equals 15 residues. CDR3 DNA: TGTGCCAGCAGTGAATTTGGGGGAGGTACGGAGACCCAGTACTTC. It yields the protein CASSEFGGGTETQYF.

This chain connects TRBV9 to TRBJ1-1; 7 nucleotides match TRBD1. The CDR3 loop spans 13 amino acids. Germline values: CDR1 SGDLS, CDR2 YYNGEE. Losses at the gene ends were 6 bases for V and 2 bases for J; bases not matched to a gene: 4. CDR3 DNA sequence: TGTGCCAGCACCCGGGACAGCAACACTGAAGCTTTCTTT. It translates to CASTRDSNTEAFF.

This clone showed up just once. The chain carries TRBV5-1 and TRBJ2-7; D may be TRBD2 (6 bases). This CDR3 is built from 15 residues. Trimming removed 6 bases at V and 0 bases at J, with 16 bases between. Germline CDR1 SGHRS, CDR2 YFSETQ. Here the CDR3 DNA reads TGCGCCAGCACCGGGGGTGCCGGGATCTCCTACGAGCAGTACTTC. It translates to CASTGGAGISYEQYF.

The chain is built from TRBV11-1 and TRBJ2-6; TRBD1 aligns across 7 bases. CDR3 size: 19 residues. After removal of 4 bases from V and 0 bases from J, the junction contained 12 bases not matched to a gene. Germline CDR1 is SGHAT and CDR2 is FQDESV (reference sequence). The chain's CDR3 is CASSSRQGTVSSGANVLTF. The CDR3 DNA reads as TGTGCCAGCAGCTCAAGACAGGGAACCGTCAGCTCTGGGGCCAACGTCCTGACTTTC.

The CDR3 reads CASSQDSSYEQYF. DNA of the CDR3: TGTGCCAGCAGCCAGGACAGCTCCTACGAGCAGTACTTC. The rearrangement joins TRBV5-8 to TRBJ2-7; the D gene is possibly TRBD1 (6 bases). The CDR3 spans 13 residues. V lost 4 bases to trimming and J lost 0 bases, with 8 bases between them. Germline V lookup: CDR1 SGHTS, CDR2 YDEGEE.

The rearrangement joins TRBV28 to TRBJ1-2; 12 bases line up with TRBD1. The germline V gene has CDR1 MDHEN and CDR2 SYDVKM. The trim removed 5 bases at V and 4 bases at J, leaving 5 bases unmatched. The CDR3 runs to 15 residues. The CDR3 DNA reads as TGTGCCAGCAGTGAACCGGGACAGGGGGCCTATGGCTACACCTTC. It codes for CASSEPGQGAYGYTF.

This clone appeared a few times. The CDR3 loop is CSVVAGVHFSGYTF. The CDR3 region has the DNA TGCAGCGTTGTGGCAGGGGTCCATTTCTCTGGCTACACCTTC. V gene TRBV29-1 combines with J gene TRBJ1-2, with D perhaps TRBD1 (6 bases). CDR3 length equals 14 residues. Germline V gene data show CDR1 as SQVTM and CDR2 as ANQGSEA. V dropped 4 bases and J dropped 7 bases, with 19 bases sitting between them. The complete variable domain, with remaining parts taken from reference TRBV29-1 and TRBJ1-2, reads SAVISQKPSRDICQRGTSLTIQCQVDSQVTMMFWYRQQPGQSLTLIATANQGSEATYESGFVIDKFPISRPNLTFSTLTVSNMSPEDSSIYLCSVVAGVHFSGYTFGSGTRLTVV.

The CDR3 DNA reads as TGTGCCAGCAGGGACCCGGGACATAGTAATGAAAAACTGTTTTTT. It is translated as CASRDPGHSNEKLFF. The chain couples TRBV2 to TRBJ1-4, with D possibly being TRBD1 (6 bases). The ends were cut back, 6 bases at V and 4 bases at J, with 15 bases in the middle. The germline CDR1 and CDR2 sequences are SNHLY and FYNNEI. This CDR3 has 15 amino acids.

This clone was found a few times. This rearrangement joins TRBV19 to TRBJ2-1; no clear D. Germline CDR1 is LNHDA and CDR2 is SQIVND (reference sequence). CDR3 length: 15 residues. V lost 1 base and J 8 bases, leaving 15 bases between the germline ends. DNA of the CDR3: TGTGCCAGTAGTATAGTTCTATCCGCTTCGCATGAGCAGTTCTTC. This encodes CASSIVLSASHEQFF.

The chain uses TRBV7-2 and TRBJ2-7, with 9 bases identical to TRBD2. CDR3 length equals 15 residues. Germline CDR1 SGHTA, CDR2 FQGNSA. V was pared by 5 bases and J by 5 bases, with 10 bases of the junction left unmatched. The CDR3 DNA reads as TGTGCCAGCAGCACCCGAGGCGGGGGGGGGCACGAGCAGTACTTC. Encoded protein: CASSTRGGGGHEQYF. The full variable domain, rest sourced from reference TRBV7-2 and TRBJ2-7, is GAGVSQSPSNKVTEKGKDVELRCDPISGHTALYWYRQSLGQGLEFLIYFQGNSAPDKSGLPSDRFSAERTGGSVSTLTIQRTQQEDSAVYLCASSTRGGGGHEQYFGPGTRLTVT.

This clone came up a few times. V gene TRBV18 combines with J gene TRBJ2-3; 7 nucleotides align to TRBD1. V was pared by 4 bases and J by 1 base, with 5 bases of the junction left unmatched. The germline V gene encodes CDR1 KGHSH and CDR2 LQKENI. This CDR3 comprises 15 residues. DNA of the CDR3: TGTGCCAGCTCACTATCTCAGGGGGGCACAGATACGCAGTATTTT. Its protein is CASSLSQGGTDTQYF.

This clone has more than one count but fewer than ten. The chain couples TRBV5-4 to TRBJ1-4, with 11 positions matching TRBD1. With 2 bases clipped from V and 8 bases from J, the junction kept 5 bases outside the gene matches. In germline, CDR1 is SGHNT, CDR2 YYREEE (reference sequence). The CDR3 contains 15 residues. In DNA form, the CDR3 reads TGTGCCAGCAGCTTAGGGACAGGGGGAAGAGAAAAACTGTTTTTT. As protein: CASSLGTGGREKLFF.

The CDR3 nucleotides read TGTGCCAGCCCAGGCCGAAGAGACCCAGAAGAGACCCAGTACTTC. Its translation: CASPGRRDPEETQYF. The chain recombines TRBV2 with TRBJ2-5; D unclear. The CDR3 is 15 residues long. Trimming shortened V by 8 bases and J by 3 bases, and 19 bases separated the two germline ends. CDR1 is SNHLY and CDR2 is FYNNEI in the germline V gene.

This clone was seen just once. The V call is TRBV7-2, the J call TRBJ2-3; possible D gene TRBD1, 6 bases. The germline CDR1 and CDR2 sequences are SGHTA and FQGNSA. Trimming cost V 4 bases and J 8 bases, with 22 bases left between them. The CDR3 has 16 amino acids. CDR3 residues: CASSSRGDPSRGTQYF. Here the CDR3 DNA reads TGTGCCAGCAGCTCCAGAGGAGATCCTAGCAGGGGTACGCAGTATTTT.

J is TRBJ1-1 and V is TRBV19, with D uncertain. With 5 bases removed from V and 0 bases from J, the gap between germline ends came to 10 bases. Per the germline V gene, CDR1 is LNHDA and CDR2 is SQIVND (reference sequence). The CDR3 extends over 14 amino acids. This CDR3 is CASSANVMNTEAFF. The CDR3 DNA follows: TGTGCCAGTAGTGCGAACGTCATGAACACTGAAGCTTTCTTT.

This clone appeared a few times. V and J are TRBV7-9 and TRBJ2-5; tentative D call: TRBD2 (5 bases). The J call may be in error: the DNA end matches TRBJ2-7 better. Germline V gene lookup returns CDR1 SEHNR and CDR2 FQNEAQ (reference sequence). The CDR3 is 15 residues long. CDR3 loop: CASSFFGKSSYEQYF. The CDR3 DNA reads as TGTGCCAGCAGCTTTTTCGGGAAAAGTTCCTACGAGCAGTACTTC.

CDR3 bases: TGTGCCAGCAGCCTCCAGACAGGTATTGGAAACACCATATATTTT. It yields the protein CASSLQTGIGNTIYF. This chain uses TRBV6-1 with TRBJ1-3; D might be TRBD1 (6 bases). Germline V CDR1 and CDR2: MNHNS, SASEGT. V gave up 6 bases and J gave up 3 bases, with 15 bases separating them. This CDR3 is 15 amino acids long.

Note on this clone: This sample includes further DNA sequences coding for the same CDR3. The chain joins TRBV30 to TRBJ2-5; TRBD2 aligns across 9 bases. Germline CDR1 reads GTSNPN; CDR2 reads SVGIG (reference sequence). J lost 5 bases, V lost 3 bases, and 10 bases had no gene match. This CDR3 is built from 15 residues. The CDR3 region has the DNA TGTGCCTGGAGCTTGGCGGGAGGGAGTGGCGAGACCCAGTACTTC. Its protein is CAWSLAGGSGETQYF.

The chain carries TRBV5-1 and TRBJ2-7; 9 positions agree with TRBD1. Trimming removed 4 bases from V and 3 bases from J; junction bases left unmatched: 5. The CDR3 loop spans 14 amino acids. Germline values: CDR1 SGHRS, CDR2 YFSETQ. The CDR3 reads CASSPPDRGYEQYF. CDR3 bases: TGCGCCAGCAGCCCCCCGGACAGGGGCTACGAGCAGTACTTC.

This sequence joins TRBV7-2 and TRBJ1-6, with 7 bases identical to TRBD1. With 4 bases clipped from V and 4 bases from J, the junction kept 10 bases outside the gene matches. The CDR3 is 17 amino acids. Germline V gives CDR1 SGHTA, CDR2 FQGNSA. The CDR3 DNA sequence: TGTGCCAGCAGCTCCCCATCCGGGACAGCGTATAATTCACCCCTCCACTTT. Amino acid sequence: CASSSPSGTAYNSPLHF.

This sequence joins TRBV30 and TRBJ2-4; D is possibly TRBD1 (5 bases). Looked up from germline, CDR1 is GTSNPN and CDR2 is SVGIG (reference sequence). Trimming pared 1 base from V and 5 bases from J, leaving 9 bases between. The CDR3 runs to 13 residues. CDR3 DNA: TGTGCCTGGAGTGGCCCAGGGCAAAACATTCAGTACTTC. As protein: CAWSGPGQNIQYF.

This chain uses TRBV29-1 with TRBJ2-6; TRBD1 might be the D (6 bases). Per germline, CDR1 SQVTM and CDR2 ANQGSEA. The CDR3 is made up of 13 amino acids. Trimming left V 6 bases short and J 4 bases short, with 10 bases between. CDR3 residues: CSVSDRGANVLTF. CDR3 DNA: TGCAGCGTATCTGACAGGGGGGCCAACGTCCTGACTTTC. Full variable domain (missing parts from reference TRBV29-1 and TRBJ2-6): SAVISQKPSRDICQRGTSLTIQCQVDSQVTMMFWYRQQPGQSLTLIATANQGSEATYESGFVIDKFPISRPNLTFSTLTVSNMSPEDSSIYLCSVSDRGANVLTFGAGSRLTVL.

The chain is built from TRBV14 and TRBJ2-1; unclear D gene. Per germline, CDR1 SGHDN and CDR2 FVKESK. V gave up 1 base and J gave up 4 bases, with 8 bases separating them. The CDR3 is made up of 14 amino acids. The CDR3 sequence: CASSQAPTYNEQFF. The CDR3 bases are TGTGCCAGCAGCCAAGCTCCTACTTACAATGAGCAGTTCTTC. Based on the CDR3 plus reference TRBV14 and TRBJ2-1, the full variable domain is EAGVTQFPSHSVIEKGQTVTLRCDPISGHDNLYWYRRVMGKEIKFLLHFVKESKQDESGMPNNRFLAERTGGTYSTLKVQPAELEDSGVYFCASSQAPTYNEQFFGPGTRLTVL.